This is a list of T cell receptor beta chains from one sample in a study of spatial heterogeneity in lung cancer. TCRdb passed the 5' RACE reads through MiXCR, listing each CDR3 protein once. The table records about 48,000 distinct CDR3 sequences, over 4.5% of them present only once. The sample was PBMCs, taken at surgery. The receptors come from a male donor with early-stage non-small cell lung cancer. CDR3s include the opening cysteine and the closing phenylalanine or tryptophan. The D gene is left open where the match is weak. Only part of the rows carry a size: once, few, many, or a class if the clone is expanded.

abundance	v_gene	j_gene	d_gene	CDR3nt	CDR3aa
many	TRBV20-1	TRBJ2-1	.	TGCAGTGCTCTCGGGAATGAGCAGTTCTTC	CSALGNEQFF
many	TRBV5-1	TRBJ2-7	TRBD2	TGCGCCAGCAGCTCCCCCCCGGGAGGTTCCTCCTACGAGCAGTACTTC	CASSSPPGGSSYEQYF
many	TRBV20-1	TRBJ2-2	TRBD2	TGCAGTGCCTGGACTAGCGGGAGCACCGGGGAGCTGTTTTTT	CSAWTSGSTGELFF
many	TRBV11-3	TRBJ2-1	.	TGTGCCAGCAGCTCCCGGGACTGGGGCTCCTACAATGAGCAGTTCTTC	CASSSRDWGSYNEQFF
many	TRBV4-2	TRBJ2-2	.	TGTGCCAGCAGCCTATCCGGAGGGCCGTCCGCCGGGGAGCTGTTTTTT	CASSLSGGPSAGELFF
many	TRBV29-1	TRBJ2-7	.	TGCAGCGTTGAAGTCCACGGGAGACACGAGCAGTACTTC	CSVEVHGRHEQYF
.	TRBV18	TRBJ2-1	TRBD2	TGTGCCAGCTCACCGCCACCCCTCAGCGGGAGGGGGGCCCATGAGCAGTTCTTC	CASSPPPLSGRGAHEQFF
.	TRBV4-1	TRBJ2-7	TRBD2	TGCGCCAGCAGCCCTATCCGGGGGGACGAGCAGTACTTC	CASSPIRGDEQYF
.	TRBV7-9	TRBJ1-1	.	TGTGCCAGCAGCTTATGGACGAACACTGAAGCTTTCTTT	CASSLWTNTEAFF
many	TRBV6-5	TRBJ1-3	.	TGTGCCAGCAGTTACTCGCGGGGAAACACCATATATTTT	CASSYSRGNTIYF
many	TRBV7-2	TRBJ2-7	TRBD2	TGTGCCAGCAGCCTAACTAGCGGATTCTCCTACGAGCAGTACTTC	CASSLTSGFSYEQYF
many	TRBV5-5	TRBJ1-2	.	TGTGCCAGCAGCTTGGAGGGGACACCAGACTATGGCTACACCTTC	CASSLEGTPDYGYTF
many	TRBV5-4	TRBJ1-2	.	TGTGCCAGCAGCTTCATCGTCGGGACACAGGGCTACACCTTC	CASSFIVGTQGYTF
few	TRBV6-2/TRBV6-3	TRBJ2-7	TRBD2	TGTGCCAGCAGCCAGCGGGAGAGGACCTACGAGCAGTACTTC	CASSQRERTYEQYF
many	TRBV7-6	TRBJ2-2	TRBD2	TGTGCCAGCAGCCTGGGACTAGCGGGATCCACCGGGGAGCTGTTTTTT	CASSLGLAGSTGELFF
many	TRBV28	TRBJ1-1	.	TGTGCCAGCAACGTAGAGGGACCGGACACTGAAGCTTTCTTT	CASNVEGPDTEAFF
many	TRBV7-2	TRBJ2-3	TRBD2	TGTGCCAGCAGCCCGGGACTAGCGGGAGGGGGTACGCAGTATTTT	CASSPGLAGGGTQYF
many	TRBV9	TRBJ2-5	.	TGTGCCAGCAGTTCTATGCAGGGGACCGAGACCCAGTACTTC	CASSSMQGTETQYF
many	TRBV19	TRBJ2-6	.	TGTGCCAGTACTCCCTCTGGGGCCAACGTCCTGACTTTC	CASTPSGANVLTF
many	TRBV20-1	TRBJ2-6	.	TGCAGTGCTAGAGATGCAGGGACTGGGGCCAACGTCCTGACTTTC	CSARDAGTGANVLTF
many	TRBV20-1	TRBJ1-3	.	TGCAGTGCCCCCGACAGGCTGAGGGGAAACACCATATATTTT	CSAPDRLRGNTIYF
few	TRBV14	TRBJ1-6	TRBD1	TGTGCCAGCAGCAGTGGACAGGGCGATAATTCACCCCTCCACTTT	CASSSGQGDNSPLHF
medium-sized	TRBV24-1	TRBJ2-1	TRBD2	TGTGCCACCAGTGATACCGGGACTAGCGGGATTAATGAGCAGTTCTTC	CATSDTGTSGINEQFF
many	TRBV6-5	TRBJ2-5	TRBD2	TGTGCCAGCAGTCCTGCACTAGCGCAAGAGACCCAGTACTTC	CASSPALAQETQYF
many	TRBV12-3/TRBV12-4	TRBJ1-5	.	TGTGCCAGCAGTTTTTCGGGGAGCAATCAGCCCCAGCATTTT	CASSFSGSNQPQHF
many	TRBV28	TRBJ2-3	.	TGTGCCAGCAGTTTCGCGCACCCAGATACGCAGTATTTT	CASSFAHPDTQYF
many	TRBV29-1	TRBJ2-5	TRBD1	TGCAGCGGTGGACAGGGGGGTGAGACCCAGTACTTC	CSGGQGGETQYF
.	TRBV20-1	TRBJ2-5	.	TGCAGTGCAAGAAGGCGTCGGTCGTACCAAGAGACCCAGTACTTC	CSARRRRSYQETQYF
many	TRBV28	TRBJ1-2	.	TGTGCCAGCAGTTTAACGTTCGCAGGGAACTATGGCTACACCTTC	CASSLTFAGNYGYTF
many	TRBV20-1	TRBJ2-5	.	TGCAGTGCTAGATTCTGGGAGGAGACCCAGTACTTC	CSARFWEETQYF
many	TRBV11-2	TRBJ2-3	TRBD1	TGTGCCAGCAGCCCGACAGGGAACACAGATACGCAGTATTTT	CASSPTGNTDTQYF
.	TRBV19	TRBJ1-1	TRBD1	TGTGCCGTCAACAGGGGGCGCGGAAACACTGAAGCTTTCTTT	CAVNRGRGNTEAFF
many	TRBV6-5	TRBJ2-7	.	TGTGCCAGCAGGGGGTTGACCTACGAGCAGTACTTC	CASRGLTYEQYF
many	TRBV28	TRBJ1-4	.	TGTGCCAGCAGTTCAGGGAGGACTAATGAAAAACTGTTTTTT	CASSSGRTNEKLFF
many	TRBV7-2	TRBJ1-4	.	TGTGCCAGCAGTTCGGTCGGAGGGGCTAATGAAAAACTGTTTTTT	CASSSVGGANEKLFF
.	TRBV28	TRBJ1-2	.	TGTGCCAGCAGTCCTCCGCGTCTCTATGGCTACACCTTC	CASSPPRLYGYTF
few	TRBV30	TRBJ2-7	.	TGTGCCTGGAGTCCCAGGCCGAAGCCCTACGAGCAGTACTTC	CAWSPRPKPYEQYF
many	TRBV29-1	TRBJ2-1	TRBD2	TGCAGCATCTCCGGGACTAGCGGGAGCTCCTACAATGAGCAGTTCTTC	CSISGTSGSSYNEQFF
many	TRBV7-9	TRBJ2-6	TRBD1	TGTGCCAGCAGCTCGGGACAGCTTCGCTCTGGGGCCAACGTCCTGACTTTC	CASSSGQLRSGANVLTF
many	TRBV5-8	TRBJ2-2	.	TGTGCCAGCGGCTGGCCCGGGGAGCTGTTTTTT	CASGWPGELFF
many	TRBV2	TRBJ2-1	.	TGTGCCATCCAAACCGGGAATTACAATGAGCAGTTCTTC	CAIQTGNYNEQFF
.	TRBV20-1	TRBJ1-6	.	TGCAGTGCTAGACCGGGGAGGGTCGATTCACCCCTCCACTTT	CSARPGRVDSPLHF
many	TRBV15	TRBJ2-3	TRBD2	TGTGCCACCAGCAGAAGAGCGGGAGGGCCAGATACGCAGTATTTT	CATSRRAGGPDTQYF
many	TRBV12-3/TRBV12-4	TRBJ2-7	.	TGTGCCAGCAGTCAGACTAGTTGGTCGGGCGAGCAGTACTTC	CASSQTSWSGEQYF
.	TRBV10-1	TRBJ2-7	TRBD2	TGCGCCAGCAGCCCGGATAGCGGGAGAGGCTACGAGCAGTACTTC	CASSPDSGRGYEQYF
many	TRBV3-1	TRBJ2-7	.	TGTGCCAGCAGCCAAGGGCAAGGGCACGAGCAGTACTTC	CASSQGQGHEQYF
many	TRBV7-9	TRBJ1-2	.	TGTGCCAGCAGCTTGGACAGAGTCGGCGGCTACACCTTC	CASSLDRVGGYTF
many	TRBV7-2	TRBJ2-7	TRBD2	TGTGCCAGCAGCCTCCAGACTAGCGCCCGCCAGTACTTC	CASSLQTSARQYF